The present T cell receptor beta chain was sequenced within a study of early T cells in non-severe SARS-CoV-2 infection. Regarding the study as a whole: Reliance on VDJdb matching favored anti-spike CD8 responses; private and CD4 specificities were missed.

TCRdb redid the calling of the 5' RACE reads with MiXCR, one entry per CDR3 protein. The sample has tens of thousands of distinct CDR3 sequences, 4.5% seen once; the top ten hold 15% to 20%. This clonotype was found many times. What it recognizes is unknown. Per the germline V gene, CDR1 is DFQATT and CDR2 is SNEGSKA (reference sequence). The junction had 12 bases not matched to a gene; V was cut back by 0 bases and J by 7 bases. There are 16 residues in the CDR3. The rearrangement uses TRBV20-1 and TRBJ2-1, with 7 nucleotides matching TRBD1. What was sequenced was whole blood. The sequence was collected from an adult who was a healthcare worker with PCR-confirmed SARS-CoV-2 infection or an uninfected control (not recorded which). CDR3 region: CSARDYDIYRGNEQFF. The CDR3 coding sequence is TGCAGTGCTAGAGATTATGACATATACAGGGGAAATGAGCAGTTCTTC.